This T cell receptor (beta chain) was identified in a study of cytomegalovirus exposure and HLA in healthy donors (dated by TCRdb to the late 2010s). Regarding the complete study: An earlier analysis of 587 of the donors reported 250 to 350 Gb of sequence data and 100 million to 120 million unique TCR beta sequences obtained from approximately 180 million T cells. All discovery cohort repertoires had been generated on a single sequencing platform. The later analysis used no new phenotypic data to find candidate immune exposures, relying instead on TCR beta sequences and their occurrence across donors. On average, around 240,000 unique TCR beta nucleotide sequences were sequenced per donor among roughly 430 genotyped donors of the cohort, with roughly a sixth of those sequences being non-productive. The aim of the study was to test whether cataloging public T cell receptors could identify signatures of past pathogen exposure. The T cell repertoires of roughly 660 subjects were profiled by immunosequencing and related to cytomegalovirus serostatus. An earlier analysis of 587 of the donors applied high-throughput TCR beta sequencing to assess whether each TCR beta V gene segment acted as functional or pseudogenic. Typing coverage varied by locus: roughly 620-640 donors for A, B, C, DRB1 and DQB1; 500 to 550 for DQA1; about 570 for DPA1; about 450 for DPB1. HLA typing included class I and class II loci at four-digit resolution. The genetic ancestry cluster associated with self-reported Caucasian donors included 81% of the roughly 360 genotyped donors. Besides the first cohort of hundreds of subjects, a separate validation cohort made up of about 120 different subjects was used. Donor age, sex, ethnicity and CMV serostatus were compiled together with the repertoire data. Because of strong linkage in the cohort, five DR-DQ haplotypes were treated as single units for association and clustering. In a later genetic analysis, genome-wide SNP genotypes for about three fifths of the 666 donors were used, and that subset was treated as a discovery cohort. A later analysis re-examined previously published TCR beta repertoires from over 500 donors and added high-resolution HLA genotyping to investigate patterns of TCR occurrence. To predict cytomegalovirus infection status, the study brought together high-throughput TCR immunosequencing, statistical association of individual TCRs with disease status, and machine learning. Around 320 gigabases of sequencing data and roughly 90 million unique TCR sequences were included in an early release covering about 620 HLA-typed donors.

The CDR3 runs 15 residues from the cysteine to the phenylalanine. Only the CDR3 part of the read is kept: 45 bases, read in frame from the first base. Taken from the germline V gene, the CDR1 and CDR2 loops are MNHEY and SVGAGI. The V end gives up 4 bases and the J end 3 bases, leaving 6 bases in the junction not matched to a gene. In the case of this clone: The antigen it binds to is not known. No quality values exist for individual bases; no much larger clone is one base distant.

The library was produced with the immunoSEQ multiplex PCR assay. The multiplex PCR relied on a mix of 60 forward primers for TCR Vbeta segments and 13 reverse primers for TCR Jbeta segments. Amplification of the CDR3 region of rearranged TCR beta genes was performed with a multiplex PCR assay on genomic DNA. Amplified TCR beta libraries were sequenced as 87-base-pair reads on the Illumina HiSeq System. The authors' analysis ran thus. A later analysis counted about 80 million unique TCR beta chains across the 640 or so repertoires, and around 9.9 million of these chains were shared by at least two donors. Raw reads were error-corrected and collapsed into unique sequences with a nearest-neighbor algorithm that merged closely related sequences to remove PCR and sequencing errors. To assign V, D and J gene segments, CDR3 sequences were aligned to IMGT reference sequences. For a sequence to be retained, a match of at least six nucleotides was required to both a V gene segment and a J gene segment. Rearrangements were called productive when the CDR3 lacked stop codons and stayed in frame with V and J; all others were non-productive. Following IMGT convention, CDR3 was defined as the stretch from the second conserved V-encoded cysteine to the conserved J-encoded phenylalanine. The earlier analysis of approximately 500 of the donors excluded sequences that lacked an unambiguous match to a single V gene segment. In an earlier analysis of approximately 610 of the donors, V segments were called functional above 56.7% productive rearrangements and were called segregating when the between-donor standard deviation exceeded 5%. A statistical classification framework was built to diagnose cytomegalovirus status from the catalog of TCR beta chain sequences. In a later analysis, V and J genes were assigned by comparing TCR nucleotide sequences against IMGT/GENE-DB human TR gene sequences. In a later analysis, CDR3 sequences and most-parsimonious VDJ recombination scenarios were assigned using the TCRdist pipeline. A later analysis defined each TCR beta chain by its CDR3 amino acid sequence plus V-gene family, and excluded reads lacking a unique V-gene family. A later analysis removed 592 highly shared, low-generation-probability nucleotide sequences to deal with suspected cross-contamination and a sequencing artifact. In a later analysis, a clonal expansion index was calculated for each public chain from normalized within-repertoire ranks of inferred template counts. A later analysis computed generation probabilities with a VDJ recombination model fitted to out-of-frame rearrangements, and checked the results against IGoR. Hypergeometric tests were used in a later analysis to score TCR-TCR, TCR-HLA and TCR-CMV co-occurrence, with a repertoire-size bias correction applied to the TCR pairs. To estimate false discovery rates, a later analysis permuted the HLA or CMV assignments 20 times. In a later analysis, co-occurring TCRs were grouped with DBSCAN, and TCRdist sequence similarity was added when clustering was performed within HLA-allele-positive subsets. For co-occurrence clustering, repertoires with fewer than 30,000 or more than 120,000 public chains were excluded, along with four or five repertoires with anomalous nucleotide sharing. TCRdb carries this immuneACCESS record with in-frame sequences only. Its versions omit some clonotypes, under half of them owing to an unresolved V gene in the studies checked, with the rest unexplained. The DNA was the basis for D and trimming; V, J and clone size are from that table. For this sample there are approximately 160,000 clones; 65% to 70% appear just once. 4.5% of the sample goes to the ten largest clones.

The cohort was made up of 650 to 700 healthy bone marrow donors. At the time of sampling, all cohort members were nominally healthy, though unrecorded immune exposures were likely present. The donor was CMV seropositive and belonged to the group of over 250 seropositive cohort members. Each donor provided a peripheral blood sample, and peripheral blood mononuclear cells were used for TCR beta sequencing. The Qiagen DNeasy Blood Extraction Kit was used to extract genomic DNA from the blood cell samples. The paper as a whole reports these results and caveats: Broadly in line with IMGT annotations, most TCR beta V segments showed up in productive rearrangements about 87% or about 30% of the time in an earlier analysis of under 700 of the donors. Immune exposure information for the cohort was limited to CMV serostatus. Cytomegalovirus status was reported to be diagnosed by the classifier with high specificity and sensitivity in both the original and validation cohorts. A later analysis found that HLA-associated TCR beta chains were more clonally expanded and had lower generation probabilities than equally common non-associated chains. In a later analysis, TCR association rates were found to vary across HLA loci, with the most associated TCRs seen for DRB1 alleles and the fewest for HLA-C alleles. The presence/absence analyses assumed that sequencing depth was roughly uniform across donors, and that assumption may not be true. This cohort had only TCR beta chains sequenced, and the lack of alpha or paired-chain data limited which features could be detected. V-gene and J-gene trimming of TCR beta chains was associated with a missense DCLRE1C variant in a later genetic analysis, and the association was replicated in an independent cohort. It was suggested by the authors that the approach could potentially be generalized to other disease states and immunological phenotypes. In a later genetic analysis, fewer N-insertions in productive TCRs were reported among donors in an Asian-associated ancestry cluster than the roughly 700-donor mean. At a false discovery rate of 0.05, a later analysis linked fewer than 20,000 TCR beta sequences to specific HLA alleles. A group of highly shared sequence variants was considered likely to be a technical artifact of the sequencing pipeline. While some public TCRs were present in many individuals, most TCR sequences turned up only very rarely across donors. Because some donors lacked HLA typing at each locus, the association tests relied only on the typed subset. In vitro tests confirmed that three of the cytomegalovirus-associated TCR beta chains recognize cytomegalovirus antigens. Some IMGT-functional V segments, including TRBV6-2 and TRBV6-3, could not be told apart with the 87-base-pair reads, so those segments were excluded. Because counts were too low, seventeen rarely observed V segments, including chromosome 9 orphons, were excluded from the earlier analysis of around 590 of the donors. According to a later analysis, parvovirus B19, influenza, CMV and Epstein-Barr virus appeared linked to several top co-occurrence clusters. A total of fewer than 200 TCR beta chains were listed by the study as associated with cytomegalovirus. Linkage disequilibrium might explain the correlated functional status among segregating V segments, but an unknown experimental factor could not be excluded. A further reported finding was that TCR beta sequences accurately predicted the HLA-A and HLA-B alleles for most subjects in the first cohort. A later analysis found that most CMV-associated TCR beta chains appeared HLA-restricted, with HLA associations seemingly driven largely by CMV exposure. When HLA alleles, especially DR and DQ, strongly co-occurred, TCR associations were difficult to assign to individual alleles.

The receptor's source is a woman younger than 35 in good health and CMV-seropositive. The sequence links TRBV6-5 to TRBJ2-1; TRBD2 matches 7 bases in the middle. The source material was PBMCs. In nucleotides, the sequence is TGTGCCAGCAGTTCCTCTAGCGGTATCTACAATGAGCAGTTCTTC. Its protein product is CASSSSSGIYNEQFF.